This T cell receptor (beta chain) emerged from a study of blood T cell repertoires in COVID-19. For the study at large: Sites across the United States, Italy and Spain contributed samples from acute and convalescent COVID-19. T cells, B-cell-depleted T cells, or PBMCs provided the cDNA or gDNA that served as material.

In the authors' workflow: Researchers report that nucleated cell counts were estimated from reference gene primer amplification. The table came from immunoSEQ multiplex PCR; TCRdb's copy has only in-frame clones and leaves some out. The V and J calls and clone size were taken over from that table, and D and trimming were inferred from the DNA. The sample includes 270,000 or so clones, 86% of them seen just once. CDR1 is ENHRY, CDR2 SYGVKD, per germline. This CDR3 comprises 12 residues. The J segment lost 5 bases and the V segment lost 3 bases, leaving 0 bases of the junction unmatched. The chain links TRBV10-3 to TRBJ1-1; 7 nucleotides align to TRBD1. What was sequenced was peripheral blood. The clonotype comes from a man between 35 and 55 years old with active or convalescent COVID-19. The CDR3 protein is CAISEQGTEAFF. The CDR3 region has the DNA TGTGCCATCAGTGAACAGGGGACTGAAGCTTTCTTT.